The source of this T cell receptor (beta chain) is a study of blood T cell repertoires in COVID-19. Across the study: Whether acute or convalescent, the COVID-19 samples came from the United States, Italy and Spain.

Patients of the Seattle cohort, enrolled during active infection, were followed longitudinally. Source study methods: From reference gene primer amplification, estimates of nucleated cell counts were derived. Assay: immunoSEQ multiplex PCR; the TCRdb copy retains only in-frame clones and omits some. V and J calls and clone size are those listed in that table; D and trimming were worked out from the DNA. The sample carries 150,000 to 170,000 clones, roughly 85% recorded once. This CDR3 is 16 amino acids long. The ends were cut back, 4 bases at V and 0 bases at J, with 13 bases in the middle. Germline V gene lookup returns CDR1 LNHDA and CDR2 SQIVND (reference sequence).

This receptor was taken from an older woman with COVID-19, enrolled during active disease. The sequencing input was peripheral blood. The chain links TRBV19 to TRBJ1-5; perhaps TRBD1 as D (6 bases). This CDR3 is CASSKQGGDSNQPQHF. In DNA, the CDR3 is TGTGCCAGTAGTAAACAGGGTGGGGATAGCAATCAGCCCCAGCATTTT.